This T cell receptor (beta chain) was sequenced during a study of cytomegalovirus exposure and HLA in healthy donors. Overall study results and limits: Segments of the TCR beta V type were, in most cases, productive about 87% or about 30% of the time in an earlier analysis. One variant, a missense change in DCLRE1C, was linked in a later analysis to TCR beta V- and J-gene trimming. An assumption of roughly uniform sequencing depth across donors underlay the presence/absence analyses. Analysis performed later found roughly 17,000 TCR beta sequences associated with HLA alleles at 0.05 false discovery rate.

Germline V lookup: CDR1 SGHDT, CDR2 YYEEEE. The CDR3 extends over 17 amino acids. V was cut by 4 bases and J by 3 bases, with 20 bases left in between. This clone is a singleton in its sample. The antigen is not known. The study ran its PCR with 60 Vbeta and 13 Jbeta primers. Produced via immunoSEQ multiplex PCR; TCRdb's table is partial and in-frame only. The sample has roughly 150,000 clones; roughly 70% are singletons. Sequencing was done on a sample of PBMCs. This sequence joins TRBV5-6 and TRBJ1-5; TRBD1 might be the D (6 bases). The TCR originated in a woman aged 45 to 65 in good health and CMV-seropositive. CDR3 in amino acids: CASSSTAGTLINQPQHF. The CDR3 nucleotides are TGTGCCAGCAGCAGCACGGCCGGGACATTAATCAATCAGCCCCAGCATTTT.